Listed below are T cell receptor beta chains from one sample, sequenced in a study of shared clonotypes between healthy human individuals. Clones were sequenced by immunoSEQ multiplex PCR, and TCRdb holds only the in-frame ones, with some missing. The sample has 150,000 to 200,000 clones; about 66% are singletons. The sequencing input was memory CD4+ T cells sorted from blood. Receptors originate from a man aged 25-45 years in good health. Each CDR3 is given with its conserved first and last residue. The order of the fields is V gene, clone size, D gene, J gene, CDR3 DNA, CDR3 protein. D genes are given only for firm matches. Size is stated for part of the rows, as once, few or many counts, or as a class when the clone is expanded.

V gene: TRBV2
clone size: -
D gene: TRBD1
J gene: TRBJ2-1
CDR3 DNA: TGTGCCAGCAGGGGCGACAGGGACACTGAGCAGTTCTTC
CDR3 protein: CASRGDRDTEQFF

V gene: TRBV19
clone size: medium-sized
D gene: -
J gene: TRBJ1-5
CDR3 DNA: TGTGCCAGTAGTCGGGGGAGAGATCAGCCCCAGCATTTT
CDR3 protein: CASSRGRDQPQHF

V gene: TRBV10-3
clone size: -
D gene: -
J gene: TRBJ2-1
CDR3 DNA: TGTGCCATCAGGAGGGACGGAGCAGATGAGCAGTTCTTC
CDR3 protein: CAIRRDGADEQFF

V gene: TRBV19
clone size: -
D gene: -
J gene: TRBJ1-4
CDR3 DNA: TGTGCCAGTAGTATGAATTATCGGGAGGATAATGAAAAACTGTTTTTT
CDR3 protein: CASSMNYREDNEKLFF

V gene: TRBV29-1
clone size: -
D gene: -
J gene: TRBJ2-7
CDR3 DNA: TGCAGCGTTCCGGGGGAGGGGGCCACGGCCTACGAGCAGTACTTC
CDR3 protein: CSVPGEGATAYEQYF

V gene: TRBV5-1
clone size: once
D gene: TRBD2
J gene: TRBJ2-5
CDR3 DNA: TGCGCCAGCAGCCTCACGACTAGCGGTATGGAGACCCAGTACTTC
CDR3 protein: CASSLTTSGMETQYF

V gene: TRBV5-1
clone size: once
D gene: TRBD2
J gene: TRBJ2-3
CDR3 DNA: TGCGCCAGCAGGGCGGGGGATGGCACAGATACGCAGTATTTT
CDR3 protein: CASRAGDGTDTQYF

V gene: TRBV7-8
clone size: -
D gene: -
J gene: TRBJ2-5
CDR3 DNA: TGTGCCAGCAGCTTAGTTCGGTGGGCCCAACGGAGGGGGACCCAGTACTTC
CDR3 protein: CASSLVRWAQRRGTQYF

V gene: TRBV10-3
clone size: many
D gene: -
J gene: TRBJ1-2
CDR3 DNA: TGTGCCATCAGTGAATCTGTCTATGGCTACACCTTC
CDR3 protein: CAISESVYGYTF

V gene: TRBV19
clone size: -
D gene: TRBD2
J gene: TRBJ2-2
CDR3 DNA: TGTGCCAGTAGTATTCAAGCGGGAGGGCGCCTCGGGGAGCTGTTTTTT
CDR3 protein: CASSIQAGGRLGELFF

V gene: TRBV7-9
clone size: few
D gene: -
J gene: TRBJ2-7
CDR3 DNA: TGTGCCAGCAGCCCCCTTGGGGCTACCGAGCAGTACTTC
CDR3 protein: CASSPLGATEQYF

V gene: TRBV2
clone size: few
D gene: -
J gene: TRBJ2-1
CDR3 DNA: TGTGCCAGCGGTAAAAGACTCTCTACCTACAATGAGCAGTTCTTC
CDR3 protein: CASGKRLSTYNEQFF

V gene: TRBV7-8
clone size: few
D gene: -
J gene: TRBJ2-5
CDR3 DNA: TGTGCCAGCAGCCCACTAGGTCCTAAAGAGACCCAGTACTTC
CDR3 protein: CASSPLGPKETQYF

V gene: TRBV2
clone size: few
D gene: TRBD2
J gene: TRBJ2-7
CDR3 DNA: TGTGCCAGCACTGTGACTAGCGACGGCGAGCAGTACTTC
CDR3 protein: CASTVTSDGEQYF

V gene: TRBV27
clone size: -
D gene: TRBD1
J gene: TRBJ1-3
CDR3 DNA: TGTGCCAGCACCCACAGGGGTATTATCGCCTCCATATATTTT
CDR3 protein: CASTHRGIIASIYF

V gene: TRBV25-1
clone size: -
D gene: -
J gene: TRBJ2-3
CDR3 DNA: TGTGCCAGCAGTGAAGATAACCGGATCGCAGATACGCAGTATTTT
CDR3 protein: CASSEDNRIADTQYF

V gene: TRBV18
clone size: -
D gene: -
J gene: TRBJ2-2
CDR3 DNA: TGTGCCAGCTCACAGGGTGCCACCGGGGAGCTGTTTTTT
CDR3 protein: CASSQGATGELFF

V gene: TRBV9
clone size: -
D gene: TRBD1
J gene: TRBJ1-1
CDR3 DNA: TGTGCCAGCAGAGCCTCGACAGGGGTAAGCACTGAAGCTTTCTTT
CDR3 protein: CASRASTGVSTEAFF

V gene: TRBV29-1
clone size: many
D gene: -
J gene: TRBJ1-1
CDR3 DNA: TGCAGCGTTGCTCGGGTCGGCACTGAAGCTTTCTTT
CDR3 protein: CSVARVGTEAFF

V gene: TRBV5-4
clone size: -
D gene: -
J gene: TRBJ1-4
CDR3 DNA: TGTGCCAGCAGCCTCGGGACGGGTAATGAAAAACTGTTTTTT
CDR3 protein: CASSLGTGNEKLFF

V gene: TRBV14
clone size: -
D gene: -
J gene: TRBJ1-1
CDR3 DNA: TGTGCCAGCAGCCAAGGGGGCCCCCTACCGGACAGTCCTTTCATGAACACTGAAGCTTTCTTT
CDR3 protein: CASSQGGPLPDSPFMNTEAFF

V gene: TRBV9
clone size: few
D gene: TRBD2
J gene: TRBJ2-3
CDR3 DNA: TGTGCCAGCAGCGTGAGCGGGAGAGGCACAGATACGCAGTATTTT
CDR3 protein: CASSVSGRGTDTQYF

V gene: TRBV7-9
clone size: -
D gene: TRBD2
J gene: TRBJ2-5
CDR3 DNA: TGTGCCAGCAGCTTTGCTAGCGGGAGAGGCGAGACCCAGTACTTC
CDR3 protein: CASSFASGRGETQYF

V gene: TRBV28
clone size: -
D gene: -
J gene: TRBJ2-7
CDR3 DNA: TGTGCCAGCAGCCAGTTCACGTTCCTGGGAATTAGCTCCTACGAGCAGTACTTC
CDR3 protein: CASSQFTFLGISSYEQYF

V gene: TRBV15
clone size: -
D gene: -
J gene: TRBJ2-4
CDR3 DNA: TGTGCCACCAGCAGAGATCTCTTAGTGGCTACAGGCCCTAAAAACATTCAGTACTTC
CDR3 protein: CATSRDLLVATGPKNIQYF

V gene: TRBV7-2
clone size: once
D gene: -
J gene: TRBJ1-1
CDR3 DNA: TGTGCCAGCAGCTTCGGACGGAACACTGAAGCTTTCTTT
CDR3 protein: CASSFGRNTEAFF